The rows below give T cell receptor beta chains drawn from one sample of a study of T cell repertoires in cytomegalovirus infection. No cognate antigen is known for these TCRs. TCRdb reprocessed the reads with MiXCR, giving one entry per CDR3 protein. The table records about 740,000 distinct CDR3 sequences, 30% to 40% of them present only once. The sequences come from cultured PBMCs, collected from culture after CMV antigen stimulation. These receptor sequences come from a human donor in good health (CMV status not recorded). Some clones in this sample may be carry-over from other donors' samples. Each CDR3 is given with its conserved first and last residue. The D gene is left open where the match is weak. Size values are once, few and many counts, or a class for expanded clones, and some rows have none.

D gene: -; J gene: TRBJ2-1; V gene: TRBV6-5; clone size: -; CDR3 protein: CASRRRDEQFF; CDR3 DNA: TGTGCCAGCAGGAGGAGGGATGAGCAGTTCTTC
D gene: TRBD1; J gene: TRBJ2-5; V gene: TRBV6-1; clone size: few; CDR3 protein: CASSGWTGAYQETQYF; CDR3 DNA: TGTGCCAGCAGTGGCTGGACAGGGGCGTACCAAGAGACCCAGTACTTC
D gene: -; J gene: TRBJ2-5; V gene: TRBV28; clone size: few; CDR3 protein: CASSGPGRGGFWETQYF; CDR3 DNA: TGTGCCAGCAGTGGGCCGGGGAGGGGGGGATTTTGGGAGACCCAGTACTTC
D gene: TRBD2; J gene: TRBJ2-7; V gene: TRBV11-2; clone size: -; CDR3 protein: CASSPDRGGLEYF; CDR3 DNA: TGTGCCAGCAGCCCCGATCGCGGGGGTCTGGAGTACTTC
D gene: TRBD2; J gene: TRBJ2-7; V gene: TRBV6-2/TRBV6-3; clone size: -; CDR3 protein: CASSNGGGAPLYEQYF; CDR3 DNA: TGTGCCAGCAGTAACGGGGGGGGGGCCCCCCTCTACGAGCAGTACTTC
D gene: -; J gene: TRBJ2-3; V gene: TRBV5-1; clone size: -; CDR3 protein: CASSFRDGQTDTQYF; CDR3 DNA: TGCGCCAGCAGCTTCCGGGACGGACAGACAGATACGCAGTATTTT
D gene: TRBD2; J gene: TRBJ2-7; V gene: TRBV7-9; clone size: -; CDR3 protein: CASSGLAGPYEQYF; CDR3 DNA: TGTGCCAGCAGCGGACTAGCGGGACCCTACGAGCAGTACTTC
D gene: -; J gene: TRBJ2-3; V gene: TRBV10-3; clone size: -; CDR3 protein: CAISYSTDTQYF; CDR3 DNA: TGTGCCATCAGTTATAGCACAGATACGCAGTATTTT
D gene: TRBD2; J gene: TRBJ2-2; V gene: TRBV20-1; clone size: -; CDR3 protein: CSAITSAPGTEELFF; CDR3 DNA: TGCAGTGCTATAACTAGCGCTCCGGGCACCGAGGAGCTGTTTTTT
D gene: TRBD2; J gene: TRBJ2-5; V gene: TRBV12-3/TRBV12-4; clone size: -; CDR3 protein: CASSGAGDQETQYF; CDR3 DNA: TGTGCCAGCAGCGGAGCGGGGGACCAAGAGACCCAGTACTTC
D gene: -; J gene: TRBJ1-6; V gene: TRBV27; clone size: few; CDR3 protein: CASSLQTSSYNSPLHF; CDR3 DNA: TGTGCCAGCAGTTTACAAACGAGCTCCTATAATTCACCCCTCCACTTT
D gene: TRBD1; J gene: TRBJ1-2; V gene: TRBV6-1; clone size: -; CDR3 protein: CASSETGVGGYTF; CDR3 DNA: TGTGCCAGCAGTGAGACAGGGGTAGGGGGCTACACCTTC
D gene: -; J gene: TRBJ2-6; V gene: TRBV7-8; clone size: many; CDR3 protein: CASRLSSGANVLTF; CDR3 DNA: TGTGCCAGCAGACTGAGCTCTGGGGCCAACGTCCTGACTTTC
D gene: -; J gene: TRBJ2-2; V gene: TRBV2; clone size: -; CDR3 protein: CASSDSDANTGELFF; CDR3 DNA: TGTGCCAGCAGTGATAGCGACGCGAACACCGGGGAGCTGTTTTTT
D gene: -; J gene: TRBJ2-1; V gene: TRBV5-1; clone size: -; CDR3 protein: CASRAWALQNSYNEQFF; CDR3 DNA: TGCGCCAGCAGGGCCTGGGCCCTCCAAAACTCCTACAATGAGCAGTTCTTC
D gene: -; J gene: TRBJ1-3; V gene: TRBV10-3; clone size: few; CDR3 protein: CAIKSNTFSGNTIYF; CDR3 DNA: TGTGCCATCAAGTCGAATACATTTTCTGGAAACACCATATATTTT
D gene: -; J gene: TRBJ2-7; V gene: TRBV7-2; clone size: few; CDR3 protein: CASSLTPGQTYEQYF; CDR3 DNA: TGTGCCAGCAGCCTTACCCCCGGACAAACCTACGAGCAGTACTTC
D gene: -; J gene: TRBJ1-5; V gene: TRBV28; clone size: few; CDR3 protein: CASTGGGNQPQHF; CDR3 DNA: TGTGCCAGCACTGGGGGTGGCAATCAGCCCCAGCATTTT
D gene: TRBD2; J gene: TRBJ2-3; V gene: TRBV11-2; clone size: -; CDR3 protein: CASSLGPGTSFIDTQYF; CDR3 DNA: TGTGCCAGCAGCTTAGGCCCCGGGACTAGTTTTATAGATACGCAGTATTTT
D gene: -; J gene: TRBJ2-7; V gene: TRBV5-1; clone size: once; CDR3 protein: CASSSDNSYEQYF; CDR3 DNA: TGCGCCAGCAGTTCCGACAACTCCTACGAGCAGTACTTC
D gene: TRBD2; J gene: TRBJ2-2; V gene: TRBV12-3/TRBV12-4; clone size: few; CDR3 protein: CASNNLAGGPVTGELFF; CDR3 DNA: TGTGCCAGCAATAATCTAGCGGGGGGGCCGGTCACCGGGGAGCTGTTTTTT
D gene: -; J gene: TRBJ2-7; V gene: TRBV27; clone size: many; CDR3 protein: CASSPWGPFHEQYF; CDR3 DNA: TGTGCCAGCAGTCCCTGGGGACCATTCCACGAGCAGTACTTC
D gene: TRBD1; J gene: TRBJ1-2; V gene: TRBV5-4; clone size: -; CDR3 protein: CASSPPGTGQSGGYTF; CDR3 DNA: TGTGCCAGCAGCCCTCCCGGGACAGGGCAATCTGGGGGCTACACCTTC
D gene: TRBD1; J gene: TRBJ1-5; V gene: TRBV28; clone size: few; CDR3 protein: CASSSADRLYQPQHF; CDR3 DNA: TGTGCCAGCAGTTCCGCGGACAGGTTATATCAGCCCCAGCATTTT
D gene: -; J gene: TRBJ1-6; V gene: TRBV20-1; clone size: -; CDR3 protein: CSASDRWRPLHF; CDR3 DNA: TGCAGTGCTAGCGATAGATGGCGGCCCCTCCACTTT
D gene: TRBD2; J gene: TRBJ2-7; V gene: TRBV7-2; clone size: -; CDR3 protein: CASSPMGLGNYEQYF; CDR3 DNA: TGTGCCAGCAGCCCCATGGGACTAGGGAACTACGAGCAGTACTTC
D gene: -; J gene: TRBJ1-1; V gene: TRBV29-1; clone size: -; CDR3 protein: CSVRAGTGEAFF; CDR3 DNA: TGCAGCGTCCGCGCCGGGACTGGAGAAGCTTTCTTT
D gene: -; J gene: TRBJ1-1; V gene: TRBV12-3/TRBV12-4; clone size: many; CDR3 protein: CASSFAVNTEAFF; CDR3 DNA: TGTGCCAGCAGTTTTGCGGTGAACACTGAAGCTTTCTTT
D gene: TRBD2; J gene: TRBJ2-3; V gene: TRBV7-2; clone size: few; CDR3 protein: CASRTGLAGVADTQYF; CDR3 DNA: TGTGCCAGCAGGACCGGACTAGCGGGAGTGGCAGATACGCAGTATTTT
D gene: -; J gene: TRBJ2-3; V gene: TRBV6-1; clone size: few; CDR3 protein: CASSLASGATTDTQYF; CDR3 DNA: TGTGCCAGCAGTCTGGCTTCAGGGGCCACCACAGATACGCAGTATTTT
D gene: TRBD2; J gene: TRBJ2-2; V gene: TRBV7-2; clone size: few; CDR3 protein: CASSFPSAGGLTGELFF; CDR3 DNA: TGTGCCAGCAGCTTTCCCAGCGCGGGGGGGCTCACCGGGGAGCTGTTTTTT
D gene: -; J gene: TRBJ2-5; V gene: TRBV7-2; clone size: -; CDR3 protein: CASSSLLEKTQYF; CDR3 DNA: TGTGCCAGCAGTTCCTTGTTAGAAAAGACCCAGTACTTC
D gene: -; J gene: TRBJ2-7; V gene: TRBV5-4; clone size: -; CDR3 protein: CASSRIGSTYEQYF; CDR3 DNA: TGTGCCAGCAGCCGCATTGGGTCTACCTACGAGCAGTACTTC
D gene: TRBD2; J gene: TRBJ2-1; V gene: TRBV12-3/TRBV12-4; clone size: few; CDR3 protein: CASSTLAGSYNEQFF; CDR3 DNA: TGTGCCAGCAGTACTCTAGCGGGATCCTACAATGAGCAGTTCTTC
D gene: -; J gene: TRBJ1-6; V gene: TRBV4-1; clone size: few; CDR3 protein: CASSLTDRHTVYNSPLHF; CDR3 DNA: TGCGCCAGCAGCCTGACAGATAGGCATACCGTCTATAATTCACCCCTCCACTTT
D gene: -; J gene: TRBJ2-3; V gene: TRBV19; clone size: -; CDR3 protein: CASSIEPASADTQYF; CDR3 DNA: TGTGCCAGTAGTATCGAACCGGCGAGCGCAGATACGCAGTATTTT
D gene: TRBD1; J gene: TRBJ1-1; V gene: TRBV6-8; clone size: -; CDR3 protein: CASSLQGATLTEAFF; CDR3 DNA: TGTGCCAGCAGTTTACAGGGGGCCACCCTGACTGAAGCTTTCTTT
D gene: -; J gene: TRBJ2-7; V gene: TRBV2; clone size: -; CDR3 protein: CAGTTESSYEQYF; CDR3 DNA: TGTGCCGGGACCACGGAGAGCTCCTACGAGCAGTACTTC
D gene: -; J gene: TRBJ1-2; V gene: TRBV6-5; clone size: -; CDR3 protein: CASSYSLDYGYTF; CDR3 DNA: TGTGCCAGCAGTTACTCGTTAGACTATGGCTACACCTTC
D gene: -; J gene: TRBJ2-1; V gene: TRBV7-2; clone size: few; CDR3 protein: CASSLNVAGYNEQFF; CDR3 DNA: TGTGCCAGCAGCTTAAACGTTGCGGGGTACAATGAGCAGTTCTTC